This T cell receptor (beta chain) was sequenced for a study of cytomegalovirus exposure and HLA in healthy donors. Study conclusions and caveats: Analyses of presence/absence relied on an assumption of roughly uniform sequencing depth across donors. Previous analysis showed most TCR beta V segments were productive about 87% or about 30% of the time. It is likely that the observed cluster of highly shared sequence variants was a sequencing artifact. From TCR beta sequences, most subjects' HLA-A and HLA-B alleles were reportedly predicted accurately.

Primers included in the PCR were 60 Vbeta and 13 Jbeta primers. Profiled with immunoSEQ multiplex PCR; TCRdb holds only in-frame clones, not every one. Here the sample spans about 110,000 clones, around 86% being singletons. Germline V gives CDR1 MGHRA, CDR2 YSYEKL. V trimming: 1 base; J trimming: 3 bases; junction bases outside the gene matches: 5. CDR3 length: 15 amino acids. On this clone: Its antigen is not known.

The receptor's source is a man in his forties in good health and CMV-seronegative. This rearrangement joins TRBV4-1 to TRBJ2-7, with 8 positions matching TRBD1. The sample consisted of PBMCs. CDR3 coding DNA: TGCGCCAGCAGCCAAGGAGGACAGGGTAGCTACGAGCAGTACTTC. It encodes CASSQGGQGSYEQYF.